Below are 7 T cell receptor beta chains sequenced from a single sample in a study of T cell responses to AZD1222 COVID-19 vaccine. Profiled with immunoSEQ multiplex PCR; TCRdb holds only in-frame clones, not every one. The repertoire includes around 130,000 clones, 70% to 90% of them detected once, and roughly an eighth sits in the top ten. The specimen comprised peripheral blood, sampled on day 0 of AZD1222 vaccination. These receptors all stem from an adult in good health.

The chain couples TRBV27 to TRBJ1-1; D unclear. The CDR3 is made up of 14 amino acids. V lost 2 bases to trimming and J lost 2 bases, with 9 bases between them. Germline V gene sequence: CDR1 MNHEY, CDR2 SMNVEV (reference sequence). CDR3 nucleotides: TGTGCCAGCAGTTTAGAGGGTGGAAACACTGAAGCTTTCTTT. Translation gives CASSLEGGNTEAFF.

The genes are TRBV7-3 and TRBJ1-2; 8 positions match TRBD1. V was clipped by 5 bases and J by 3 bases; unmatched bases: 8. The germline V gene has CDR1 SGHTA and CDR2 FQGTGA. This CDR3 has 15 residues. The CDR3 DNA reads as TGTGCCAGCAGCCCTACAGGGGGAGGTGACTATGGCTACACCTTC. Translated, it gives CASSPTGGGDYGYTF.

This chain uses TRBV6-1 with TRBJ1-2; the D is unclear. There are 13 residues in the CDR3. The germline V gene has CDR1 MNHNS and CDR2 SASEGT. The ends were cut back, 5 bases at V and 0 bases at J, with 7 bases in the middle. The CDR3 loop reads CASSPGPNYGYTF. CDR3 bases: TGTGCCAGCAGTCCTGGCCCTAACTATGGCTACACCTTC.

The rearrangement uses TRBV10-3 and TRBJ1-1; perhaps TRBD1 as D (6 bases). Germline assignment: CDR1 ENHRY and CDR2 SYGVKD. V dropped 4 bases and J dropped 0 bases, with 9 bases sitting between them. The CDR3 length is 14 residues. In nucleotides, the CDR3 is TGTGCCATCAGTGGCGGGGACATGAACACTGAAGCTTTCTTT. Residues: CAISGGDMNTEAFF.

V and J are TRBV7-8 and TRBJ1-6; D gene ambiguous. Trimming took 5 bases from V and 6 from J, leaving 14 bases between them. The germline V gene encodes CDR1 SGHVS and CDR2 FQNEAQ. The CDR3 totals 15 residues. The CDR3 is CASSPSGSVNSPLHF. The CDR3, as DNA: TGTGCCAGCAGCCCCTCGGGGTCTGTTAATTCACCCCTCCACTTT.

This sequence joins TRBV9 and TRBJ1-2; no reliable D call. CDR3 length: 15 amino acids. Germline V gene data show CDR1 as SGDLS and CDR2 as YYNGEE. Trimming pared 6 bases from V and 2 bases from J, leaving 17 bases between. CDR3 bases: TGTGCCAGCACCCGAGATATAGCGGAGAACTATGGCTACACCTTC. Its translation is CASTRDIAENYGYTF.

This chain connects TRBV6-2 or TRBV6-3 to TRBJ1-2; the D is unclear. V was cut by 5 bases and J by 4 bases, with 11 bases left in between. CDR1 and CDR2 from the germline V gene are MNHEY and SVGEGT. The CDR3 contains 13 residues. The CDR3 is CASSPTGRYGYTF. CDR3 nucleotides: TGTGCCAGCAGTCCCACGGGTCGCTATGGCTACACCTTC.